The clone carrying this TCR beta chain was recorded a few times. The sample comes from a study of blood T cell repertoires in COVID-19. Germline V gene sequence: CDR1 SNHLY, CDR2 FYNNEI. The CDR3 runs to 19 residues. V lost 0 bases, J lost 2 bases, and 20 bases lay in between. The table came from immunoSEQ multiplex PCR; TCRdb's copy has only in-frame clones and leaves some out. The sample comprises over 200,000 clones, over 85% of which are singletons, and almost 4% rests with the top ten. This receptor was identified in a woman aged 25 to 45 with acute COVID-19. The chain is built from TRBV2 and TRBJ1-5; D uncertain. Sequenced material: PBMCs or T cells enriched from blood (not recorded which). Here the CDR3 reads CASSEASVTPAEGNQPQHF. CDR3 bases: TGTGCCAGCAGTGAAGCATCAGTGACTCCAGCCGAGGGCAATCAGCCCCAGCATTTT. The variable domain in full, completed from reference TRBV2 and TRBJ1-5, reads EPEVTQTPSHQVTQMGQEVILRCVPISNHLYFYWYRQILGQKVEFLVSFYNNEISEKSEIFDDQFSVERPDGSNFTLKIRSTKLEDSAMYFCASSEASVTPAEGNQPQHFGDGTRLSIL.